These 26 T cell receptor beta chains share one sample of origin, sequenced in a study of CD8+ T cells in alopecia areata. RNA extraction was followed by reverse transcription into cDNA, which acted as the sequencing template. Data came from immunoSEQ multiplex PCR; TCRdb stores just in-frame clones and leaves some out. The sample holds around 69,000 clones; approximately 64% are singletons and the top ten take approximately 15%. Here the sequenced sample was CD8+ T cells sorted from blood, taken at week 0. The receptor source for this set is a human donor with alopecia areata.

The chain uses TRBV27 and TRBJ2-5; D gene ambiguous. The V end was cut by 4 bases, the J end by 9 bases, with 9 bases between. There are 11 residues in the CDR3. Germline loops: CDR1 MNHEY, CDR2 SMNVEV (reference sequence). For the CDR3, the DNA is TGTGCCAGCAGTTCCCCAAACGCCCAGTACTTC. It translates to CASSSPNAQYF.

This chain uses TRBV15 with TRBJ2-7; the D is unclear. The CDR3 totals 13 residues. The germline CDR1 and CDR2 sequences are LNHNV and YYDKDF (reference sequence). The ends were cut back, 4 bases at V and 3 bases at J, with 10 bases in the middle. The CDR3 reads CATSKGRNYEQYF. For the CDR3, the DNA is TGTGCCACCAGCAAAGGCAGGAACTACGAGCAGTACTTC.

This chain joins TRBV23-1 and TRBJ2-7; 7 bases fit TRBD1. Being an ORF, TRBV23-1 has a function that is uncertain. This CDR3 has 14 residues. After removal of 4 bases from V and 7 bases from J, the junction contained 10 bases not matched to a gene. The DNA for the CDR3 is TGCGCCAGCAGTCTCCGGGACAGCCTTCTAGAGCAGTACTTC. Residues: CASSLRDSLLEQYF.

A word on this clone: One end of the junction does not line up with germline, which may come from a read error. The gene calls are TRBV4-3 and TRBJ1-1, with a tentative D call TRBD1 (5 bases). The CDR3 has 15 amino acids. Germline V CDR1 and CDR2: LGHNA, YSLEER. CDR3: CASTQTGRLNTEAFF. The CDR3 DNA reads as TGCGCCAGCACCCAAACGGGACGGTTGAACACTGAAGCTTTCTTT.

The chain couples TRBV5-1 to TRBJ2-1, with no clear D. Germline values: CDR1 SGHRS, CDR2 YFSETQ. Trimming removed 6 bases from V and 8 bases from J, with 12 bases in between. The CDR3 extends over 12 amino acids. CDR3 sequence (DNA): TGCGCCAGCACCTTATACCCCCATGAGCAGTTCTTC. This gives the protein CASTLYPHEQFF.

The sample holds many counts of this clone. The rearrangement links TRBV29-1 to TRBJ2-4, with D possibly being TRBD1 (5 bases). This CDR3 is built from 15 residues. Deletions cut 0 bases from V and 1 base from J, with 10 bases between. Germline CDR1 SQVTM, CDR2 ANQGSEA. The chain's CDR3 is CSVEDPRDAKNIQYF. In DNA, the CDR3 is TGCAGCGTTGAAGATCCCAGGGATGCCAAAAACATTCAGTACTTC.

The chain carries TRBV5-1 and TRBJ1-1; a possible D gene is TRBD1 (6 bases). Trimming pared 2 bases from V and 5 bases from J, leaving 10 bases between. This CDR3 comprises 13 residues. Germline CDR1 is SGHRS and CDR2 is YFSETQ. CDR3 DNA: TGCGCCAGCAGCTTTGGGGGGCAAACTGAAGCTTTCTTT. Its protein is CASSFGGQTEAFF.

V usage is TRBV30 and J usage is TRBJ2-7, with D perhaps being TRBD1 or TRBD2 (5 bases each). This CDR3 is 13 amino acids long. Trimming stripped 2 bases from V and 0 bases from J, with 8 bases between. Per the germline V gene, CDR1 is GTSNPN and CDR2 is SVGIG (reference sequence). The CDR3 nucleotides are TGTGCCTGGAGTCCAGGGAGCTCCTACGAGCAGTACTTC. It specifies CAWSPGSSYEQYF.

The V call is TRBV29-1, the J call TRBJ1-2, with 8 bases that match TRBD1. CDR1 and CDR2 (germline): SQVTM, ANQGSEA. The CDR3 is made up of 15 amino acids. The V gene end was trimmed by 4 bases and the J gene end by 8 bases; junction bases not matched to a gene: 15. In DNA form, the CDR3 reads TGCAGCGTTGTAATACTGGGACAGGAAGCCGGCGGCTACACCTTC. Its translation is CSVVILGQEAGGYTF.

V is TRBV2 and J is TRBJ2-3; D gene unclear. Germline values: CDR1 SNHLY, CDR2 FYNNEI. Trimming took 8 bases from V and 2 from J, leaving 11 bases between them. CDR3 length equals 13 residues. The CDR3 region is CASSQLFTDTQYF. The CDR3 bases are TGTGCCAGCTCTCAACTTTTCACAGATACGCAGTATTTT.

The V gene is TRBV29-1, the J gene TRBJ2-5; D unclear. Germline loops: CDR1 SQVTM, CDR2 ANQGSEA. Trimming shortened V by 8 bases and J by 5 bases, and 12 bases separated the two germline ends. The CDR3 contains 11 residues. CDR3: CSLGRRETQYF. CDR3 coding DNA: TGCAGCCTCGGACGTCGGGAGACCCAGTACTTC.

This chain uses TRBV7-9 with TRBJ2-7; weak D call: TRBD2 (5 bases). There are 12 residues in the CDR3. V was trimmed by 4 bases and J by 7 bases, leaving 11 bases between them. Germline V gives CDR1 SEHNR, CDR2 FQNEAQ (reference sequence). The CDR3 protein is CASSSGVWEQYF. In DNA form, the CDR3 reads TGTGCCAGCAGCTCCGGGGTTTGGGAGCAGTACTTC.

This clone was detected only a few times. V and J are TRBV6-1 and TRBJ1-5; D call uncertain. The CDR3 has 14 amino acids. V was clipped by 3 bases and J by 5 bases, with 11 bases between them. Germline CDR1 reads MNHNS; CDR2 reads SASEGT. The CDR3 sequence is CASSDTGLHQPQHF. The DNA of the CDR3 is TGTGCCAGCAGTGATACCGGGCTCCATCAGCCCCAGCATTTT.

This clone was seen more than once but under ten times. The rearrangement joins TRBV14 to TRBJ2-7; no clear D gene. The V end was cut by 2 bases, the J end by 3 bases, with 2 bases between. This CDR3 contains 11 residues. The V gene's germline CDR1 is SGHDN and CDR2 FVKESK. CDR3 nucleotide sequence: TGTGCCAGCAGCCAACACTACGAGCAGTACTTC. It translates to CASSQHYEQYF.

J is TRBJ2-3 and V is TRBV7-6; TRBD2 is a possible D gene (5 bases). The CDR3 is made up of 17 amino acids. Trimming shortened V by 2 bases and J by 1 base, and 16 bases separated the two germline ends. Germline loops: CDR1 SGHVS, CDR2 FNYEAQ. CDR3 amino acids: CASSLRGTSVGTDTQYF. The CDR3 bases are TGTGCCAGCAGCTTACGGGGTACTAGTGTTGGCACAGATACGCAGTATTTT.

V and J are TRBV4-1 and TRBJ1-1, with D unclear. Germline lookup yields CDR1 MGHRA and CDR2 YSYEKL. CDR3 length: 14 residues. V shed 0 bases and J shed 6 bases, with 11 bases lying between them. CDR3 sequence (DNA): TGCGCCAGCAGCCAAGAGCCCCCCGTGGCTGAAGCTTTCTTT. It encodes CASSQEPPVAEAFF.

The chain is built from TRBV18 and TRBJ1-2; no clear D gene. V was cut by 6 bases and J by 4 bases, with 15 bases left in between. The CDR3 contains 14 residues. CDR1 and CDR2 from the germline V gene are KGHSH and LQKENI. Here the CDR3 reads CASSYPGQPYGYTF. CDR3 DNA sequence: TGTGCCAGCTCGTACCCCGGGCAGCCCTATGGCTACACCTTC.

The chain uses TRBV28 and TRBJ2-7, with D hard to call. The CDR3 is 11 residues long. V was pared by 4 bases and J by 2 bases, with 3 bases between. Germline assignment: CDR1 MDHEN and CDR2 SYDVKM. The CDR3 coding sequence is TGTGCCAGCAGTTATACCTACGAGCAGTACTTC. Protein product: CASSYTYEQYF.

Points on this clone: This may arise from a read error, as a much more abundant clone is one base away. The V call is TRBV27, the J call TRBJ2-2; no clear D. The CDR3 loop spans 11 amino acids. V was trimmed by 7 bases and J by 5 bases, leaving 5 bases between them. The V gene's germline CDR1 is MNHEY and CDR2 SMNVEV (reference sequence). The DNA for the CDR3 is TGTGCCAGCACCAGTACCGGGGAGCTGTTTTTT. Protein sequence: CASTSTGELFF.

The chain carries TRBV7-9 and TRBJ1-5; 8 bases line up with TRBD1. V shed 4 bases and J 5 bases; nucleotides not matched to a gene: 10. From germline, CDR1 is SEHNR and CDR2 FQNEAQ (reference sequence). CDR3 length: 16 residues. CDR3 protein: CASSSDPTGEDQPQHF. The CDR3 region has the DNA TGTGCCAGCAGCTCAGACCCGACAGGGGAGGATCAGCCCCAGCATTTT.

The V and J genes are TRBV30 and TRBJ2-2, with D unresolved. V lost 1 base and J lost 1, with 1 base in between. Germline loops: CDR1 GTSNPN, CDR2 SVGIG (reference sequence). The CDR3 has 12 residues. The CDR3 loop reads CAWSENTGELFF. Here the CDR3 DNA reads TGTGCCTGGAGTGAGAACACCGGGGAGCTGTTTTTT.

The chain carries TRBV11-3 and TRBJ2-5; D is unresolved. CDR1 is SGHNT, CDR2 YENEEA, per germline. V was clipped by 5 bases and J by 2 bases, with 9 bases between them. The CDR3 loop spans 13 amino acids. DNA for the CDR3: TGTGCCAGCAGCCGGCGGTCGCAAGAGACCCAGTACTTC. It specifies CASSRRSQETQYF.

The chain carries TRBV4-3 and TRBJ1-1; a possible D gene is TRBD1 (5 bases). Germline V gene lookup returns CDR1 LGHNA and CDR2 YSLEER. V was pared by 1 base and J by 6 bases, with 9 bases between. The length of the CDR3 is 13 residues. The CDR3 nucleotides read TGCGCCAGCAGCCAAGGCGACAGCGCTGAAGCTTTCTTT. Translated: CASSQGDSAEAFF.

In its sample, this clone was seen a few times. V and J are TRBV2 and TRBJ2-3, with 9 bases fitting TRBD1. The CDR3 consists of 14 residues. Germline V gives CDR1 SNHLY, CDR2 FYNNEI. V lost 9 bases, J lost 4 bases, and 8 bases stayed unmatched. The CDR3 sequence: CASSGTGFSDTQYF. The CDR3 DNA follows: TGTGCCAGTTCCGGGACAGGGTTTTCAGATACGCAGTATTTT.

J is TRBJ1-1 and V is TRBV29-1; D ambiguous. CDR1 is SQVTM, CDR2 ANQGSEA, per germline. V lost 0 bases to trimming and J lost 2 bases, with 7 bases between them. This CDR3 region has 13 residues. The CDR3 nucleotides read TGCAGCGTTGAAGATCTCGTTAACACTGAAGCTTTCTTT. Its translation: CSVEDLVNTEAFF. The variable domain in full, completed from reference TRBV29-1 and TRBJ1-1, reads SAVISQKPSRDICQRGTSLTIQCQVDSQVTMMFWYRQQPGQSLTLIATANQGSEATYESGFVIDKFPISRPNLTFSTLTVSNMSPEDSSIYLCSVEDLVNTEAFFGQGTRLTVV.

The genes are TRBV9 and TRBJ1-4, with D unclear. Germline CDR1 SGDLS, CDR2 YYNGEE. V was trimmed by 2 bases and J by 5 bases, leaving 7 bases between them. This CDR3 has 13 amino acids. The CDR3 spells CASSVGDNEKLFF. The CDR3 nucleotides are TGTGCCAGCAGCGTCGGAGACAATGAAAAACTGTTTTTT.